This entry is about one T cell receptor beta chain. This clonotype occurred once. No antigen is known for it. The input lacks base qualities; no much larger clone sits a single base away. A single read counts as weak evidence. This specimen belongs to a study of CD8 T cells in Susac syndrome (dated by TCRdb to about 2019). With regard to the full study: Repertoire sequencing was used to test whether CD8+ T cell activation and differentiation in Susac syndrome was antigen driven.

Peripheral blood CD8+ and CD4+ T cells from healthy donors, Susac syndrome patients and multiple sclerosis patients were profiled by high-throughput TCR beta sequencing. Healthy donors were included as age- and sex-matched controls. CD8+ TEMRA cells were enriched by FACS, while bulk CD8+ and CD4+ T cells were purified by magnetic negative isolation. Blood was collected in EDTA tubes and processed within 24 hours, with PBMCs isolated through density gradient centrifugation. PBMCs destined for TCR sequencing were cryopreserved in liquid nitrogen and later thawed in a 37 °C water bath. The sorted or isolated CD4+, CD8+ and CD8+ TEMRA cells had a purity of 90% or higher. RNA was extracted using the RNeasy kit, and roughly 0.5 to 1 ug of the RNA was reverse transcribed with random hexamers. The immunoSEQ multiplex PCR assay, covering 54 Vbeta and 13 Jbeta segments, was used to amplify TCR beta CDR3 regions. To correct PCR amplification bias, a synthetic template baseline was used for both primer optimization and computational correction. The original methods were these. Reads were assigned to V, D and J genes according to IMGT and analyzed in immunoSEQ Analyzer, with only productive sequences retained. Clonality was computed as one minus Shannon entropy normalized by log2 of the number of productive unique sequences. For each patient and control, public and private clones were evaluated within the 100 most prevalent clones. Susac-specific clones were defined as absent from healthy and MS cohorts, 800 to 1,200 published viral clones and other ImmuneACCESS disease sequences. TCRdb's own reprocessing of the public reads used fastp at Q25 and MiXCR and kept productive beta chains. Each CDR3 protein gets just one entry, which takes the most common genes and DNA from the rows behind it. These V and J calls rely on TCRdb rather than the paper's analysis. The sample data list about 120,000 distinct CDR3 sequences, and less than 95% of these were observed just once. Of the sample, 0.095% to 0.1% is held by the ten largest clones.

The paper as a whole reports these results and caveats: The number of individuals in the TCR sequencing and HLA analysis was recognized as being relatively small.

The sequencing input was CD4+ T cells from PBMCs. The sequence derives from a human donor in good health.

The CDR3 protein is CAISGGEETQYF. The DNA sequence follows: TGTGCCATCAGTGGTGGAGAGGAGACCCAGTACTTC. The chain is assembled from TRBV10-3 and TRBJ2-5; confidence is insufficient to name the D gene. Trimming takes 4 bases from V and 5 bases from J, and the germline ends sit 8 bases apart. CDR1 and CDR2 are read off the germline V gene as ENHRY and SYGVKD. From its cysteine to its phenylalanine, the CDR3 spans 12 amino acids. This entry keeps only the CDR3 DNA: 36 bases, framed from base 1.